This TCR beta chain was recovered during a study of shared clonotypes between healthy human individuals. In the study overall: Aged between 18 and 49, the donors were a couple of women and three men. General study points: Sampling involved blood alone; tissue repertoires likely differ. Sharing of clonotypes among donors was expected to vary with sequencing depth. Across subsets, estimated richness was generally greater for naive than for memory populations.

Losses at the gene ends were 6 bases for V and 4 bases for J; bases not matched to a gene: 12. CDR1 and CDR2 from the germline V gene are MNHEY and SMNVEV (reference sequence). The CDR3 consists of 16 residues. Some clones are missing from TCRdb's copy, which holds only in-frame ones; the method was immunoSEQ multiplex PCR. The sample has 2 million to 2.5 million clones, 85% to 95% seen once. As to this clone: What it recognizes is unknown.

The chain recombines TRBV27 with TRBJ1-1; TRBD1 agrees at 9 bases. The sequencing input was naive CD4+ T cells from PBMCs. Subset in this sample: CD45RA+ positively selected. The TCR was taken from a man younger than 35 in good health. Some clones in this sample may be carry-over from other donors' samples. The DNA of the CDR3 is TGTGCCAGCAGGCCTACAGGGGGCTTTGGGGGCACTGAAGCTTTCTTT. This encodes CASRPTGGFGGTEAFF.